This T cell receptor (beta chain) was identified in a study of shared clonotypes between healthy human individuals. Repertoires were generated with immunoSEQ multiplex PCR, while TCRdb's copy carries only in-frame clones and drops some. The table includes about 730,000 clones, 72% detected once. The source is a woman in her 30s in good health. The sequenced sample was memory CD4+ T cells sorted from blood. Subset here: CD45RA-negative fraction.

CDR3 nucleotide sequence: TGCGCCAGCAGCTTGGCTTCGAGCGGGTTTGTTAACACCGGGGAGCTGTTTTTT. The encoded protein is CASSLASSGFVNTGELFF. The rearrangement uses TRBV5-1 and TRBJ2-2; D is possibly TRBD2 (6 bases). The CDR3 has 18 residues. V gave up 0 bases and J gave up 2 bases, with 17 bases separating them. The germline V gene encodes CDR1 SGHRS and CDR2 YFSETQ.